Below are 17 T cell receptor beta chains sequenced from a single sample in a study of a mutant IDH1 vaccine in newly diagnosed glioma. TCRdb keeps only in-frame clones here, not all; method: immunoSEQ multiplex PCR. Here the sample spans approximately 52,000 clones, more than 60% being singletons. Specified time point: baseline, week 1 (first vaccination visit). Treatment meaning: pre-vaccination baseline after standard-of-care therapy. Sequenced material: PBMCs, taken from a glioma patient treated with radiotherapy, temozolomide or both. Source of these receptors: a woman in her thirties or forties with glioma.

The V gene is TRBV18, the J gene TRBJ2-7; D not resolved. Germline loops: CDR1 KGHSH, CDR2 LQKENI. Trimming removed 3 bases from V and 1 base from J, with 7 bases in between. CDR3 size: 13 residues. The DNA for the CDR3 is TGTGCCAGCTCACCGGACGGTTCCTACGAGCAGTACTTC. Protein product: CASSPDGSYEQYF.

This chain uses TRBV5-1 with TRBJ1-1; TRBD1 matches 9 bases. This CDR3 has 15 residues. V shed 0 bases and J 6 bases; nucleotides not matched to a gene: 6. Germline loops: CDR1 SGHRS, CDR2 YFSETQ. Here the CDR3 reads CASSLAEDRGAEAFF. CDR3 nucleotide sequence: TGCGCCAGCAGCTTGGCCGAAGACAGGGGGGCTGAAGCTTTCTTT.

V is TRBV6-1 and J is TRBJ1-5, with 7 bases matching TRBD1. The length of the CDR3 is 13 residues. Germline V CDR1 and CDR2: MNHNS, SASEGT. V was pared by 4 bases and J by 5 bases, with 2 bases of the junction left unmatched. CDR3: CASSAQGDQPQHF. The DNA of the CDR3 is TGTGCCAGCAGTGCCCAGGGGGATCAGCCCCAGCATTTT.

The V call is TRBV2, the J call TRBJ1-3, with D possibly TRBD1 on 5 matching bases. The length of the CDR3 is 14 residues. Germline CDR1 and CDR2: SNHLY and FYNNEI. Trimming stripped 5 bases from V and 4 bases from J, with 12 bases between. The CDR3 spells CASSIRQPGNTIYF. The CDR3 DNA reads TGTGCCAGCAGTATAAGACAGCCGGGAAACACCATATATTTT.

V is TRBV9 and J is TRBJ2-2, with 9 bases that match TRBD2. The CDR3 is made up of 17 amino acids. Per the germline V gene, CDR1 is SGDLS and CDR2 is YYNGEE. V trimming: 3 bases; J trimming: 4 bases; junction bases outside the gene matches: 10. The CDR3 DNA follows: TGTGCCAGCAGCGCATCGGGGACTAGCAGATCCACCGGGGAGCTGTTTTTT. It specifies CASSASGTSRSTGELFF.

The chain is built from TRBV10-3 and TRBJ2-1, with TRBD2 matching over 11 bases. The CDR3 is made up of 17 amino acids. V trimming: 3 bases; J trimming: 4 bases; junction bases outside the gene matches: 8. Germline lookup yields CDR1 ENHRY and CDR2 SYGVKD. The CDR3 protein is CAISESPGLAVYNEQFF. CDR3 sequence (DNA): TGTGCCATCAGTGAAAGCCCGGGACTAGCGGTTTACAATGAGCAGTTCTTC.

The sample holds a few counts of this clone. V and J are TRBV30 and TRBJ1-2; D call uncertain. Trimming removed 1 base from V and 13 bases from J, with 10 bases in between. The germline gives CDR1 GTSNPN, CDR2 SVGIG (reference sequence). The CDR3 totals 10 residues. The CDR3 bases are TGTGCCTGGAGTGGGAGGGATCTCACCTTC. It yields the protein CAWSGRDLTF.

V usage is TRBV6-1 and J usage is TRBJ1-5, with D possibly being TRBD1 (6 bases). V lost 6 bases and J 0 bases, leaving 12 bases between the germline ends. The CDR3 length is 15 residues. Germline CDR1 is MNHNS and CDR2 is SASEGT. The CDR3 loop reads CASRGGQLSNQPQHF. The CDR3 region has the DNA TGTGCCAGCAGGGGTGGACAGCTTAGCAATCAGCCCCAGCATTTT.

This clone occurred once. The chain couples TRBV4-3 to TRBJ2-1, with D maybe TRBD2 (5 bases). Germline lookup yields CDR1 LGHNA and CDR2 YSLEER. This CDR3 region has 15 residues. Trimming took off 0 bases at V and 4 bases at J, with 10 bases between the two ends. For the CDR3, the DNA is TGCGCCAGCAGCCAAGAAGTACGGACTTACAATGAGCAGTTCTTC. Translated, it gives CASSQEVRTYNEQFF.

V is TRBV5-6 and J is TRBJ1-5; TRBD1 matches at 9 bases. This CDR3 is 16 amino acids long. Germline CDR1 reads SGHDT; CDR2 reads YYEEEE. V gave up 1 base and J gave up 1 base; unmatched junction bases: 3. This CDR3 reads CASSLYRGQSNQPQHF. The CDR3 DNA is TGTGCCAGCAGCTTGTACAGGGGGCAGAGCAATCAGCCCCAGCATTTT. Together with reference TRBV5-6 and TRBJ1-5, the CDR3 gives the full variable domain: DAGVTQSPTHLIKTRGQQVTLRCSPKSGHDTVSWYQQALGQGPQFIFQYYEEEERQRGNFPDRFSGHQFPNYSSELNVNALLLGDSALYLCASSLYRGQSNQPQHFGDGTRLSIL.

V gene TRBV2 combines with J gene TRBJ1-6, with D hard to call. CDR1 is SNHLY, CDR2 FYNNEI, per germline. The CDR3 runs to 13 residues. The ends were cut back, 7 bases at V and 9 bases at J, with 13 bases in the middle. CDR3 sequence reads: CASTAVPRSPLHF. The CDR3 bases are TGTGCCAGCACTGCAGTCCCTCGTTCACCCCTCCACTTT. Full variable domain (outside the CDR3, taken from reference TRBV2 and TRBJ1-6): EPEVTQTPSHQVTQMGQEVILRCVPISNHLYFYWYRQILGQKVEFLVSFYNNEISEKSEIFDDQFSVERPDGSNFTLKIRSTKLEDSAMYFCASTAVPRSPLHFGNGTRLTVT.

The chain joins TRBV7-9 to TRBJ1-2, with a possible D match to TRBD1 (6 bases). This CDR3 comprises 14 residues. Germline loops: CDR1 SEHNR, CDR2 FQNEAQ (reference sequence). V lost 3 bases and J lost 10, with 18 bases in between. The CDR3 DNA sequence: TGTGCCAGCAGCTTGCTAACAGGGCCCCCTGTCTACACCTTC. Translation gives CASSLLTGPPVYTF.

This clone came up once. This CDR3 is CASSQGGTGFEAFF. The CDR3 DNA follows: TGCGCCAGCAGCCAAGGTGGGACAGGGTTTGAAGCTTTCTTT. This chain connects TRBV4-3 to TRBJ1-1; 9 bases align to TRBD1. This CDR3 has 14 amino acids. Per the germline V gene, CDR1 is LGHNA and CDR2 is YSLEER. The ends lost 1 base at V and 7 bases at J; junction bases unmatched: 4.

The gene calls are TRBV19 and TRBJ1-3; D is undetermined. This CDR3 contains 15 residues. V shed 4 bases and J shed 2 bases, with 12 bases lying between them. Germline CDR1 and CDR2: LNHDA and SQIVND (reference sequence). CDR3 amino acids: CASSKASLAGNTIYF. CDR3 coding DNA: TGTGCCAGTAGTAAGGCTTCGCTGGCTGGAAACACCATATATTTT.

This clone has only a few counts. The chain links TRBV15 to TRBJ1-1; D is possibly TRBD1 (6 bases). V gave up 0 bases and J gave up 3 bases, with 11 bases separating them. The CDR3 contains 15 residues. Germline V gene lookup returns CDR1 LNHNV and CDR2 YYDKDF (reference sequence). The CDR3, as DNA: TGTGCCACCAGCAGAGATGGCAGGGGTTACACTGAAGCTTTCTTT. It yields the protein CATSRDGRGYTEAFF.

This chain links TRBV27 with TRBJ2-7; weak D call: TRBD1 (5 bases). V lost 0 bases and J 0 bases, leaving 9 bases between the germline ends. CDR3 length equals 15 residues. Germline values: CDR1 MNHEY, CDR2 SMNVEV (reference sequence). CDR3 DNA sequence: TGTGCCAGCAGTTTATCGAGACAGAGCTCCTACGAGCAGTACTTC. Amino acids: CASSLSRQSSYEQYF.

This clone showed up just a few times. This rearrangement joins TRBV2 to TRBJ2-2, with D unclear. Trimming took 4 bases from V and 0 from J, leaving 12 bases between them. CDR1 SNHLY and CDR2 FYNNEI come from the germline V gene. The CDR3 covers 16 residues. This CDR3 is CASSGVGRSNTGELFF. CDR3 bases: TGTGCCAGCAGTGGAGTGGGCAGATCGAACACCGGGGAGCTGTTTTTT.